The 13 T cell receptor beta chains given below trace back to one sample, sequenced in a study of blood T cell repertoires in COVID-19. Sequencing was performed with immunoSEQ multiplex PCR; in TCRdb, only in-frame clones are kept and a portion is missing. Of nearly 90,000 clones in the sample, about 91% are singletons; the top ten hold 0.35% to 0.5%. Material: peripheral blood. The receptors were sampled from a man aged 55 to 70 with acute or convalescent COVID-19.

This chain's CDR3 is CASSITRTSGSYNEQFF. In DNA form, the CDR3 reads TGTGCCAGCAGCATCACCCGGACTAGCGGGAGTTACAATGAGCAGTTCTTC. The chain recombines TRBV11-2 with TRBJ2-1, with 13 bases aligning to TRBD2. Germline V lookup: CDR1 SGHAT, CDR2 FQNNGV. The CDR3 runs 17 residues. Germline trimming cut 5 bases from V and 4 bases from J; bases unmatched to any gene: 8.

The chain has TRBV5-1 and TRBJ2-7; the D gene is possibly TRBD1 (6 bases). The CDR3 totals 17 residues. Trimming shortened V by 4 bases and J by 2 bases, and 22 bases separated the two germline ends. Germline V lookup: CDR1 SGHRS, CDR2 YFSETQ. CDR3 nucleotides: TGCGCCAGCAGCCTACCTAAGTCCGGGACACCGACCTACGAGCAGTACTTC. It encodes CASSLPKSGTPTYEQYF.

The V gene is TRBV7-6, the J gene TRBJ2-5, with 10 bases matching TRBD2. This CDR3 region has 16 residues. Trimming removed 1 base from V and 6 bases from J; junction bases left unmatched: 8. Germline CDR1 is SGHVS and CDR2 is FNYEAQ. DNA of the CDR3: TGTGCCAGCAGCTTAGATCCTAGCGGGAGCTCGAAGACCCAGTACTTC. As protein: CASSLDPSGSSKTQYF.

The chain employs TRBV10-3 and TRBJ2-3; 11 bases are shared with TRBD2. The CDR3 sequence is 14 residues long. V gave up 4 bases and J gave up 3 bases; unmatched junction bases: 0. Germline lookup yields CDR1 ENHRY and CDR2 SYGVKD. The CDR3 region is CAISGLAGTDTQYF. CDR3 in DNA: TGTGCCATCAGTGGACTAGCGGGGACAGATACGCAGTATTTT.

The gene calls are TRBV5-1 and TRBJ2-2, with no clear D. Per the germline V gene, CDR1 is SGHRS and CDR2 is YFSETQ. Trimming left V 4 bases short and J 2 bases short, with 9 bases between. This CDR3 spans 14 amino acids. The CDR3 protein is CASSPPGNTGELFF. CDR3 in DNA: TGCGCCAGCAGCCCCCCAGGCAACACCGGGGAGCTGTTTTTT.

This chain links TRBV19 with TRBJ1-1, with D uncertain. The CDR3 has 13 residues. Trimming removed 6 bases at V and 3 bases at J, with 11 bases between. Germline CDR1 LNHDA, CDR2 SQIVND (reference sequence). CDR3 bases: TGTGCCAGTAGCCCCGGGAGGTACACTGAAGCTTTCTTT. It is translated as CASSPGRYTEAFF. The full variable domain, with the rest looked up from reference TRBV19 and TRBJ1-1, is DGGITQSPKYLFRKEGQNVTLSCEQNLNHDAMYWYRQDPGQGLRLIYYSQIVNDFQKGDIAEGYSVSREKKESFPLTVTSAQKNPTAFYLCASSPGRYTEAFFGQGTRLTVV.

The chain combines TRBV15 with TRBJ2-3, with 13 bases lining up with TRBD2. Looked up from germline, CDR1 is LNHNV and CDR2 is YYDKDF (reference sequence). The CDR3 covers 17 residues. V was clipped by 3 bases and J by 5 bases; unmatched bases: 8. The CDR3 sequence: CATSRLLGLAGVDTQYF. Here the CDR3 DNA reads TGTGCCACCAGCAGGCTCCTAGGACTAGCGGGAGTAGATACGCAGTATTTT.

The chain uses TRBV27 and TRBJ2-1; tentative D call: TRBD1 (5 bases). This CDR3 has 15 residues. Trimming left V 2 bases short and J 9 bases short, with 17 bases between. The V gene's germline CDR1 is MNHEY and CDR2 SMNVEV (reference sequence). This chain's CDR3 is CASSLMGRGGSEQFF. The CDR3 nucleotides read TGTGCCAGCAGTTTAATGGGGCGAGGCGGCAGTGAGCAGTTCTTC.

The rearrangement joins TRBV11-3 to TRBJ2-7, with D possibly being TRBD1 (6 bases). This CDR3 has 13 amino acids. Trimming took off 9 bases at V and 2 bases at J, with 14 bases between the two ends. Germline V gene sequence: CDR1 SGHNT, CDR2 YENEEA. This CDR3 reads CARQGQKTYEQYF. The CDR3 DNA is TGTGCCAGACAAGGACAGAAAACCTACGAGCAGTACTTC.

In DNA form, the CDR3 reads TGCGCCAGCAGCCCGGCAGGGGTGAGTTCAGCTTTCTTT. Residues: CASSPAGVSSAFF. The genes are TRBV5-1 and TRBJ1-1; the D gene is possibly TRBD1 (6 bases). This CDR3 is built from 13 residues. CDR1 is SGHRS, CDR2 YFSETQ, per germline. Trimming removed 4 bases at V and 10 bases at J, with 17 bases between.

The chain couples TRBV27 to TRBJ2-7, with a weak D call TRBD2 (5 bases). Trimming removed 5 bases from V and 3 bases from J, with 14 bases in between. Germline V gene sequence: CDR1 MNHEY, CDR2 SMNVEV (reference sequence). The CDR3 length is 14 residues. The CDR3 loop reads CASSPDSGLYEQYF. The DNA for the CDR3 is TGTGCCAGCAGTCCGGACTCGGGCCTCTACGAGCAGTACTTC.

A remark on this clone: Since no conserved phenylalanine or tryptophan closes the CDR3, a read error is the likely cause. The DNA is left out, because the CDR3 cannot be placed on it with certainty; the CDR3 is given as TCRdb lists it. This rearrangement joins TRBV5-8 to TRBJ2-7; TRBD2, the table's D call, lacks a check against the DNA. With termini counted, the CDR3 has 15 amino acids. CDR1 and CDR2 from the germline V gene are SGHTS and YDEGEE. The CDR3 is CASSFVTSGTLPGIL.

The CDR3 DNA sequence: TGTGCCAGCAGCCTTAGCAGGGTCACCGGGGAGCTGTTTTTT. It translates to CASSLSRVTGELFF. This sequence joins TRBV27 and TRBJ2-2; a weak D match, TRBD1 (5 bases). This CDR3 contains 14 residues. The germline V gene has CDR1 MNHEY and CDR2 SMNVEV (reference sequence). Trimming removed 6 bases from V and 4 bases from J, with 12 bases in between.